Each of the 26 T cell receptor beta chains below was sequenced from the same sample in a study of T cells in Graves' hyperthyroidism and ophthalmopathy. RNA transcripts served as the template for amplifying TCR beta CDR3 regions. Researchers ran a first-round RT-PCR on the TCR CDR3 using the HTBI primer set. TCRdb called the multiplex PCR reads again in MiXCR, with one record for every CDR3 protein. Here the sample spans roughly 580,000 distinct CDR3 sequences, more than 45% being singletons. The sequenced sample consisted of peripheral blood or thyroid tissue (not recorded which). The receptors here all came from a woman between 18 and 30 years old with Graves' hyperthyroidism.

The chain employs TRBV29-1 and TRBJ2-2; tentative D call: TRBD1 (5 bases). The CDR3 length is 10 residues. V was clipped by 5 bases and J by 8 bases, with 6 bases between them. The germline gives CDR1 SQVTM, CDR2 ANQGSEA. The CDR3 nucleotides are TGCAGCGTTTGGACAGGGGAGCTGTTTTTT. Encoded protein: CSVWTGELFF.

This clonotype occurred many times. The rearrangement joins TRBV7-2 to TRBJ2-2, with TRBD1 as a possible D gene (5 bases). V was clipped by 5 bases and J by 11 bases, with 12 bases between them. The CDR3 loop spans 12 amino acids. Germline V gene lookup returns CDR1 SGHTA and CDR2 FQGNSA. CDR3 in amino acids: CASSLIGAELFF. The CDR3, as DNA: TGTGCCAGCAGCCTAATAGGGGCTGAGCTGTTTTTT.

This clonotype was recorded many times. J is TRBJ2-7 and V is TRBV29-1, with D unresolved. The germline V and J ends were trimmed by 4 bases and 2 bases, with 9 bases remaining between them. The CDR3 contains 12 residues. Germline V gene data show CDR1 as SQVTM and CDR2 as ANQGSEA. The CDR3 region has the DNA TGCAGCGTTGGACCTACCCCCTACGAGCAGTACTTC. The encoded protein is CSVGPTPYEQYF.

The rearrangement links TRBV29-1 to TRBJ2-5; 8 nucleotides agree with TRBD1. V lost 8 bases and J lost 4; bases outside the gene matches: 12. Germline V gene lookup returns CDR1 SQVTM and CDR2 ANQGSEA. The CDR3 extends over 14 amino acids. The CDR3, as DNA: TGCAGCATCCTGACAGGGGCAGGGGGAGAGACCCAGTACTTC. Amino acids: CSILTGAGGETQYF.

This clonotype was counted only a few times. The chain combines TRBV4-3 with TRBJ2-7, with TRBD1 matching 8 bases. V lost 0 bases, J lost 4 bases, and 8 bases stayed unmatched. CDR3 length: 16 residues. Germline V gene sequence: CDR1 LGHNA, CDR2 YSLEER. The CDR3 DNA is TGCGCCAGCAGCCAAGATAACAGGGGGGCTGGTTACGAGCAGTACTTC. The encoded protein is CASSQDNRGAGYEQYF.

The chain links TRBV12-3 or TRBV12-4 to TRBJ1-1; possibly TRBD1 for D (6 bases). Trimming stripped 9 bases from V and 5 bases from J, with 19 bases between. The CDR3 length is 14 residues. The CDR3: CASGGQIVMTEAFF. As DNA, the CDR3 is TGTGCCAGTGGGGGGCAGATAGTGATGACTGAAGCTTTCTTT.

The CDR3 sequence is CSALAGSAHSNQPQHF. The CDR3 nucleotides are TGCAGTGCTTTGGCGGGGAGTGCGCATAGCAATCAGCCCCAGCATTTT. The chain carries TRBV20-1 and TRBJ1-5, with D unresolved. Trimming left V 5 bases short and J 0 bases short, with 17 bases between. Germline assignment: CDR1 DFQATT and CDR2 SNEGSKA (reference sequence). The CDR3 extends over 16 amino acids.

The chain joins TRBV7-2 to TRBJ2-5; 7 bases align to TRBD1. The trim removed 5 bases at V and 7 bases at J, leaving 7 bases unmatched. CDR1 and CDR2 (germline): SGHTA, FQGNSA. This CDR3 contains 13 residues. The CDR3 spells CASSVATGVTQYF. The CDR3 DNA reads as TGTGCCAGCAGCGTTGCCACAGGGGTGACCCAGTACTTC.

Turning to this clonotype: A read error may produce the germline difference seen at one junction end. The CDR3 protein is CASRPLEGANVLTF. CDR3 in DNA: TGTGCCAGTAGACCTTTAGAGGGGGCGAACGTCCTGACTTTC. V and J are TRBV19 and TRBJ2-6, with TRBD1 identical over 7 bases. The CDR3 length is 14 residues. Germline V gives CDR1 LNHDA, CDR2 SQIVND (reference sequence). The variable domain in full, completed from reference TRBV19 and TRBJ2-6, reads DGGITQSPKYLFRKEGQNVTLSCEQNLNHDAMYWYRQDPGQGLRLIYYSQIVNDFQKGDIAEGYSVSREKKESFPLTVTSAQKNPTAFYLCASRPLEGANVLTFGAGSRLTVL.

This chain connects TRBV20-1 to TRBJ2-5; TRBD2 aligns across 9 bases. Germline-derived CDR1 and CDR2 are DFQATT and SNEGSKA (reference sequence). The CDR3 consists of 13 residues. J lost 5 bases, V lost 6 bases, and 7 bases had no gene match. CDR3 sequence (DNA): TGCAGTGCCCCAGGGACTAGCTGGGAGACCCAGTACTTC. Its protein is CSAPGTSWETQYF.

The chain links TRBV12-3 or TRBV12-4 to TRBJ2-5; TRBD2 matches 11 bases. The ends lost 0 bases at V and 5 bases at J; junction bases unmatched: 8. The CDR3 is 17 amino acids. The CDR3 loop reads CASSLAAGASGRETQYF. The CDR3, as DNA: TGTGCCAGCAGTTTAGCCGCCGGGGCTAGCGGGAGGGAGACCCAGTACTTC.

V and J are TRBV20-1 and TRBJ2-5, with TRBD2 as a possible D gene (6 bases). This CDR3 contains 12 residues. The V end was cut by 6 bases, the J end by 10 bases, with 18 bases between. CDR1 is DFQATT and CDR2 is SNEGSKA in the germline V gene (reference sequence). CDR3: CSARPPSGVQYF. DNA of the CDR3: TGCAGTGCGAGACCTCCCTCGGGGGTCCAGTACTTC.

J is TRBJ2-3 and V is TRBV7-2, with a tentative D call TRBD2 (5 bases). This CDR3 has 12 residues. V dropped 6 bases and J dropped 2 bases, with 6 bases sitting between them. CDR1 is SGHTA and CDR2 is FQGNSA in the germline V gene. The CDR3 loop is CASRLVTDTQYF. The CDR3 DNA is TGTGCCAGCAGACTAGTCACAGATACGCAGTATTTT. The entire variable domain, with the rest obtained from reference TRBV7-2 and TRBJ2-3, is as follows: GAGVSQSPSNKVTEKGKDVELRCDPISGHTALYWYRQSLGQGLEFLIYFQGNSAPDKSGLPSDRFSAERTGGSVSTLTIQRTQQEDSAVYLCASRLVTDTQYFGPGTRLTVL.

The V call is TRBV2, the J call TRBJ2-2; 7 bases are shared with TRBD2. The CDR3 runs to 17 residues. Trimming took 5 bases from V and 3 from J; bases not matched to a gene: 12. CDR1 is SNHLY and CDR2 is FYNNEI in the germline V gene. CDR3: CASSPLPSGGDTGELFF. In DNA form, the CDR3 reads TGTGCCAGCAGTCCACTCCCTAGCGGAGGGGACACCGGGGAGCTGTTTTTT.

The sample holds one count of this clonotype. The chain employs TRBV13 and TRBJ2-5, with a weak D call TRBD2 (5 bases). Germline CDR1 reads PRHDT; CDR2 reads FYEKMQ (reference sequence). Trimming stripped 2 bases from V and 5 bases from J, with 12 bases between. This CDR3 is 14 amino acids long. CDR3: CASSLTAGYETQYF. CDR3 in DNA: TGTGCCAGCAGCTTAACGGCGGGTTACGAGACCCAGTACTTC. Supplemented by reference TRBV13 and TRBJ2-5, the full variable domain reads AAGVIQSPRHLIKEKRETATLKCYPIPRHDTVYWYQQGPGQDPQFLISFYEKMQSDKGSIPDRFSAQQFSDYHSELNMSSLELGDSALYFCASSLTAGYETQYFGPGTRLLVL.

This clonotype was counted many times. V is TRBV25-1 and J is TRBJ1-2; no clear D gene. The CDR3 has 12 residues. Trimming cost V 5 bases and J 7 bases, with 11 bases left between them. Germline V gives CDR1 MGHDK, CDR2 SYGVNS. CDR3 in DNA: TGTGCCAGCAGTTTGATAGTTGGTGGCTACACCTTC. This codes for CASSLIVGGYTF.

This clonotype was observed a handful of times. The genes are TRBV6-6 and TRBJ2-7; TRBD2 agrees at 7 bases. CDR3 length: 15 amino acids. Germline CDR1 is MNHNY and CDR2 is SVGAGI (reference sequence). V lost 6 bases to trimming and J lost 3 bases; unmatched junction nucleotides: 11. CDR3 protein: CASSPRGMFLYEQYF. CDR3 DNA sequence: TGTGCCAGCAGCCCGCGGGGGATGTTCCTCTACGAGCAGTACTTC.

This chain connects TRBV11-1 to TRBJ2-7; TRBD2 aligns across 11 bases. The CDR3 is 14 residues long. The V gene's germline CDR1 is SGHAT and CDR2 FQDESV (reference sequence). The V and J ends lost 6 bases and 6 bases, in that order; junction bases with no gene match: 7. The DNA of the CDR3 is TGTGCCAGCAGTATTGGGACTAGCGGTCTCGAGCAGTACTTC. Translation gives CASSIGTSGLEQYF.

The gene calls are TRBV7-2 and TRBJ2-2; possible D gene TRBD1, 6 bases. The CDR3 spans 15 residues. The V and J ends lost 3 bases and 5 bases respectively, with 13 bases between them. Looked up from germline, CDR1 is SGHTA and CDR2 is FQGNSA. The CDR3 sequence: CASSLNAGETGELFF. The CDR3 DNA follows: TGTGCCAGCAGCTTGAACGCAGGGGAAACCGGGGAGCTGTTTTTT.

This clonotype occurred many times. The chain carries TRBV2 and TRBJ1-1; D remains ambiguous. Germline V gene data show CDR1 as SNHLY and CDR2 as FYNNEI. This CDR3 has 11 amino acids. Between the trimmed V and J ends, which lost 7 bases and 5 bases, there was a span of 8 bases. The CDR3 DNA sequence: TGTGCCAGCACCCCTGCGACTGAAGCTTTCTTT. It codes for CASTPATEAFF. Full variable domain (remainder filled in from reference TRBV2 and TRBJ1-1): EPEVTQTPSHQVTQMGQEVILRCVPISNHLYFYWYRQILGQKVEFLVSFYNNEISEKSEIFDDQFSVERPDGSNFTLKIRSTKLEDSAMYFCASTPATEAFFGQGTRLTVV.

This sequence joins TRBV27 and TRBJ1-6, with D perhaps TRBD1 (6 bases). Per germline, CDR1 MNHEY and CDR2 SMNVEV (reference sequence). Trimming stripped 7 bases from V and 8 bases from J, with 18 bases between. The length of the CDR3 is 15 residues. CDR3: CASTGDNPDYSPLHF. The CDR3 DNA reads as TGTGCCAGCACTGGGGACAATCCCGATTATTCACCCCTCCACTTT.

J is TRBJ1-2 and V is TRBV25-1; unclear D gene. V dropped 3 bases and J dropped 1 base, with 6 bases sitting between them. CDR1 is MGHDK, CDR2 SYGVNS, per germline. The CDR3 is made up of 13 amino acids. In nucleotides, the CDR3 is TGTGCCAGCAGTGACGAGGTTAACTATGGCTACACCTTC. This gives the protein CASSDEVNYGYTF.

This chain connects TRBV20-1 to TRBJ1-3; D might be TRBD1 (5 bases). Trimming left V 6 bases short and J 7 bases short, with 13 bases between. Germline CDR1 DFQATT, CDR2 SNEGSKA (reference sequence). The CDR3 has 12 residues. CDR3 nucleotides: TGCAGTGCGGGGCCTAGCGGGAACACCATATATTTT. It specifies CSAGPSGNTIYF.

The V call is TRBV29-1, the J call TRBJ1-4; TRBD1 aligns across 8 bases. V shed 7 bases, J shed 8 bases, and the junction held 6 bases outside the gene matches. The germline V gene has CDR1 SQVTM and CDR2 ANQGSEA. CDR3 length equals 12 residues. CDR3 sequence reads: CSARTGREKLFF. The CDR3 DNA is TGCAGCGCCCGGACAGGGAGGGAAAAACTGTTTTTT.

The CDR3 DNA is TGTGCCAGCAGCGACCCTGGGGGGGAAGAGACCCAGTACTTC. The encoded protein is CASSDPGGEETQYF. This sequence joins TRBV9 and TRBJ2-5; TRBD2 matches at 7 bases. This CDR3 comprises 14 residues. Looked up from germline, CDR1 is SGDLS and CDR2 is YYNGEE. J lost 3 bases, V lost 3 bases, and 5 bases had no gene match. Based on the CDR3 plus reference TRBV9 and TRBJ2-5, the full variable domain is DSGVTQTPKHLITATGQRVTLRCSPRSGDLSVYWYQQSLDQGLQFLIQYYNGEERAKGNILERFSAQQFPDLHSELNLSSLELGDSALYFCASSDPGGEETQYFGPGTRLLVL.

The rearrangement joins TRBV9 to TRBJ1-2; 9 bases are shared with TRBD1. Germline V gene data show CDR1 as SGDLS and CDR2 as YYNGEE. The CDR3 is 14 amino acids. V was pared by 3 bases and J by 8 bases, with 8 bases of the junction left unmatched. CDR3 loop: CASSARTGVHGYTF. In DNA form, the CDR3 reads TGTGCCAGCAGCGCCCGGACAGGGGTGCACGGCTACACCTTC.